The source of this TCR beta chain is a study of lymphopenia after photon versus proton radiotherapy. On this clone: What it binds is not known.

Germline V gives CDR1 SGHAT, CDR2 FQNNGV. Unmatched junction bases numbered 6, after V lost 1 base and J lost 5 bases. This CDR3 has 15 residues. Study results and caveats: Better survival with proton therapy was suggested as possible, not demonstrated. Photon-treated patients lost naive T cells and TCR diversity; proton-treated stayed stable.

The table came from immunoSEQ multiplex PCR; TCRdb's copy has only in-frame clones and leaves some out. The sample contains about 4,500 clones, about 70% of which appear only once. The sequencing used peripheral blood, collected from a patient treated with proton-based radiotherapy. This clonotype was sampled from an older man with esophageal cancer. This chain joins TRBV11-2 and TRBJ2-5, with 8 bases fitting TRBD1. The CDR3 sequence is CASSLATGGGETQYF. Here the CDR3 DNA reads TGTGCCAGCAGCTTAGCTACAGGGGGTGGCGAGACCCAGTACTTC.